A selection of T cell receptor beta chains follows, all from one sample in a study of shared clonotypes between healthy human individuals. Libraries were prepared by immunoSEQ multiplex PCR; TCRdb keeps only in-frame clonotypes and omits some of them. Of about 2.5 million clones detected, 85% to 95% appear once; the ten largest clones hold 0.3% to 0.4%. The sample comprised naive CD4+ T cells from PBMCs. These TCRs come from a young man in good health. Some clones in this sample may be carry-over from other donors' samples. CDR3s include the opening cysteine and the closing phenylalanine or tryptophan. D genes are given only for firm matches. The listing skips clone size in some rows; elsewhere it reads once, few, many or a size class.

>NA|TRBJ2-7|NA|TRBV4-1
CASSQGQGGSYEQYF
TGCGCCAGCAGCCAAGGACAGGGAGGATCCTACGAGCAGTACTTC
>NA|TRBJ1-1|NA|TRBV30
CAWSRLANTEAFF
TGTGCCTGGAGTAGGTTGGCGAACACTGAAGCTTTCTTT
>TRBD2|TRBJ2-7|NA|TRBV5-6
CASSLGPSGVYEQYF
TGTGCCAGCAGCTTGGGGCCTAGCGGGGTGTACGAGCAGTACTTC
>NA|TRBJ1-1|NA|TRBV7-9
CASSLARDPMTEAFF
TGTGCCAGCAGCTTAGCCCGGGACCCCATGACTGAAGCTTTCTTT
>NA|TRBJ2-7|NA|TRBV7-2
CASSSSRDAYEQYF
TGTGCCAGCAGCTCGTCCCGGGACGCCTACGAGCAGTACTTC
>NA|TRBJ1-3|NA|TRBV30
CAWGRANTIYF
TGTGCCTGGGGGAGAGCGAACACCATATATTTT
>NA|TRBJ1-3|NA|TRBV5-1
CASSLRQGRENTIYF
TGCGCCAGCAGCCTGAGGCAGGGTAGAGAAAACACCATATATTTT
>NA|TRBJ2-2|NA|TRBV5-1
CASSLGLPGAGELFF
TGCGCCAGCAGCTTGGGGCTTCCGGGGGCCGGGGAGCTGTTTTTT
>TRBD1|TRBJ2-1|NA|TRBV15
CATSRDRSRGRPQFF
TGTGCCACCAGCAGAGATCGGTCGAGGGGGCGCCCCCAGTTCTTC
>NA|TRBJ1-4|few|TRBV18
CASSPRTTSPLGQEKLFF
TGTGCCAGCTCACCGAGGACGACATCGCCCCTGGGTCAGGAAAAACTGTTTTTT
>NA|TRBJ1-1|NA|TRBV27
CASKDGRQNTEAFF
TGTGCCAGCAAGGATGGACGGCAGAACACTGAAGCTTTCTTT
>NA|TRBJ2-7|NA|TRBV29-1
CSVGDFFRAGSYEQYF
TGCAGCGTTGGGGACTTTTTTCGGGCCGGCTCCTACGAGCAGTACTTC
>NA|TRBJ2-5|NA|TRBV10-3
CAAGAYQETQYF
TGTGCCGCGGGGGCCTACCAAGAGACCCAGTACTTC
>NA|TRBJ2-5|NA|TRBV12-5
CASGLGGATQYF
TGTGCTAGTGGTTTGGGTGGGGCGACCCAGTACTTC
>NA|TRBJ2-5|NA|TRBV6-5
CASRVGGRETQYF
TGTGCCAGCAGGGTTGGTGGGCGAGAGACCCAGTACTTC
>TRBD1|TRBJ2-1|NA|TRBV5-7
CASSPGQVDNEQFF
TGTGCCAGCAGCCCGGGACAGGTAGACAATGAGCAGTTCTTC
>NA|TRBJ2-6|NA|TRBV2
CASSERHLSLSGANVLTF
TGTGCCAGCAGTGAAAGGCACCTTTCACTCTCTGGGGCCAACGTCCTGACTTTC
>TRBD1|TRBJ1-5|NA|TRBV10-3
CAISSGGEGQPQHF
TGTGCCATCAGTTCAGGGGGAGAGGGTCAGCCCCAGCATTTT
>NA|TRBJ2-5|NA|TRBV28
CASSLGGILKTQYF
TGTGCCAGCAGTTTAGGGGGTATACTGAAGACCCAGTACTTC
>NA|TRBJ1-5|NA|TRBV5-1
CASSLAGEDQPQHF
TGCGCCAGCAGCTTGGCGGGGGAGGATCAGCCCCAGCATTTT
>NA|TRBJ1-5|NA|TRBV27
CASSLRPERDQPQHF
TGTGCCAGCAGTTTACGGCCAGAACGGGATCAGCCCCAGCATTTT
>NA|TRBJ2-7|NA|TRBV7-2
CASSLAGVFYEQYF
TGTGCCAGCAGCTTAGCGGGAGTATTTTACGAGCAGTACTTC
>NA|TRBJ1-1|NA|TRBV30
CAWDVSGPRNTEAFF
TGTGCCTGGGACGTCTCGGGACCCAGGAACACTGAAGCTTTCTTT
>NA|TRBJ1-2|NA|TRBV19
CASSIQVAPNYGYTF
TGTGCCAGTAGTATTCAAGTCGCACCTAACTATGGCTACACCTTC
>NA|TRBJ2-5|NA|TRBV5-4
CASSTQGRVQETQYF
TGTGCCAGCAGCACCCAAGGGCGGGTACAAGAGACCCAGTACTTC